The next 29 T cell receptor beta chains were all read from a single sample in a study of CD8+ T cells in alopecia areata. Treatment: oral pan-JAK inhibitor, 5-10 mg twice daily. RNA extraction and reverse transcription yielded cDNA as sequencing template. TCRdb keeps only in-frame clones here, not all; method: immunoSEQ multiplex PCR. In the table there are 150,000 to 200,000 clones, around three fifths of which are singletons. The sequenced sample was CD4+ T cells sorted from blood, obtained at roughly week 49, from a patient treated with tofacitinib. The receptors stem from a human donor with alopecia areata.

The chain joins TRBV15 to TRBJ1-2; 7 bases are a match to TRBD1. CDR3 size: 18 residues. V lost 1 base, J lost 8 bases, and 19 bases stayed unmatched. Per germline, CDR1 LNHNV and CDR2 YYDKDF (reference sequence). The CDR3 loop reads CATSRGGSTGARAGGYTF. CDR3 DNA sequence: TGTGCCACCAGCAGAGGAGGAAGCACAGGGGCCCGAGCGGGAGGCTACACCTTC.

A few counts support this clone. This sequence joins TRBV6-5 and TRBJ1-6; D gene ambiguous. V lost 6 bases and J 8 bases, leaving 17 bases between the germline ends. The CDR3 is 15 residues long. The V gene's germline CDR1 is MNHEY and CDR2 SVGAGI. The CDR3 is CASSGGTTSDSPLHF. CDR3 coding DNA: TGTGCCAGCAGCGGCGGTACAACCTCTGATTCACCCCTCCACTTT.

This sequence joins TRBV7-6 and TRBJ2-5, with a tentative D call TRBD2 (6 bases). Germline V gene sequence: CDR1 SGHVS, CDR2 FNYEAQ. CDR3 size: 14 residues. V lost 5 bases, J lost 0 bases, and 10 bases lay in between. This CDR3 reads CASSTGVYQETQYF. As DNA, the CDR3 is TGTGCCAGCAGCACGGGGGTATACCAAGAGACCCAGTACTTC.

The chain links TRBV29-1 to TRBJ2-7; D is unclear. With 5 bases removed from V and 2 bases from J, the gap between germline ends came to 7 bases. The CDR3 covers 11 residues. Germline CDR1 SQVTM, CDR2 ANQGSEA. The CDR3: CSVLSAYEQYF. CDR3 DNA sequence: TGCAGCGTTTTGTCGGCCTACGAGCAGTACTTC.

The gene calls are TRBV5-1 and TRBJ2-7; D assignment may be TRBD1 or TRBD2 (5 bases each). The CDR3 length is 16 residues. Trimming removed 4 bases at V and 0 bases at J, with 17 bases between. Per the germline V gene, CDR1 is SGHRS and CDR2 is YFSETQ. The CDR3 region is CASSPTAGTASYEQYF. As DNA, the CDR3 is TGCGCCAGCAGCCCTACCGCCGGGACCGCCTCCTACGAGCAGTACTTC.

This clone was seen only once. This chain joins TRBV25-1 and TRBJ1-1; perhaps TRBD1 as D (5 bases). V shed 3 bases and J shed 0 bases, with 11 bases lying between them. CDR1 and CDR2 from the germline V gene are MGHDK and SYGVNS. The CDR3 spans 15 residues. The CDR3 protein is CASSDRGPMNTEAFF. The CDR3 bases are TGTGCCAGCAGTGATAGGGGACCTATGAACACTGAAGCTTTCTTT.

Worth noting for this clone: This CDR3 is also generated by other DNA sequences in the sample. The chain couples TRBV20-1 to TRBJ2-5, with D unresolved. The germline V gene encodes CDR1 DFQATT and CDR2 SNEGSKA (reference sequence). CDR3 length: 11 residues. Trimming left V 3 bases short and J 2 bases short, with 4 bases between. The CDR3 bases are TGCAGTGCTAGGAGGCAAGAGACCCAGTACTTC. Translating it yields CSARRQETQYF.

The V gene is TRBV29-1, the J gene TRBJ1-2, with D hard to call. This CDR3 has 11 residues. The germline V gene encodes CDR1 SQVTM and CDR2 ANQGSEA. V lost 3 bases to trimming and J lost 3 bases, with 5 bases between them. CDR3 residues: CSVDLYYGYTF. The CDR3, as DNA: TGCAGCGTTGATTTATACTATGGCTACACCTTC.

In nucleotides, the CDR3 is TGTGCCAGCAGCTCAGCGGACAGATCTAATGGCTACACCTTC. It codes for CASSSADRSNGYTF. The chain couples TRBV7-2 to TRBJ1-2; D might be TRBD1 (6 bases). The CDR3 extends over 14 amino acids. Looked up from germline, CDR1 is SGHTA and CDR2 is FQGNSA. V shed 4 bases and J shed 6 bases, with 15 bases lying between them.

This chain uses TRBV5-1 with TRBJ1-4; D is uncertain. V shed 0 bases and J shed 8 bases, with 8 bases lying between them. Germline lookup yields CDR1 SGHRS and CDR2 YFSETQ. The CDR3 consists of 13 residues. CDR3 in amino acids: CASSLDSGEKLFF. DNA of the CDR3: TGCGCCAGCAGCTTGGACAGCGGAGAAAAACTGTTTTTT. Full variable domain (remainder filled in from reference TRBV5-1 and TRBJ1-4): KAGVTQTPRYLIKTRGQQVTLSCSPISGHRSVSWYQQTPGQGLQFLFEYFSETQRNKGNFPGRFSGRQFSNSRSEMNVSTLELGDSALYLCASSLDSGEKLFFGSGTQLSVL.

This chain connects TRBV6-1 to TRBJ2-7, with D uncertain. This CDR3 has 15 residues. The germline V gene encodes CDR1 MNHNS and CDR2 SASEGT. V was shortened by 0 bases and J by 3 bases, with 12 bases between the two germline ends. The CDR3 sequence is CASSEAEVFFYEQYF. The CDR3 DNA sequence: TGTGCCAGCAGTGAAGCTGAGGTTTTCTTCTACGAGCAGTACTTC.

The J gene is TRBJ1-6, the V gene TRBV25-1; maybe TRBD1 (6 bases). CDR3 length: 14 residues. The V end lost 7 bases, the J end lost 7 bases, and 14 bases lay between the germline ends. CDR1 and CDR2 from the germline V gene are MGHDK and SYGVNS. CDR3 sequence reads: CASIGGARNSPLHF. The CDR3 bases are TGTGCCAGCATAGGGGGGGCGCGAAATTCACCCCTCCACTTT. Supplemented by reference TRBV25-1 and TRBJ1-6, the full variable domain reads EADIYQTPRYLVIGTGKKITLECSQTMGHDKMYWYQQDPGMELHLIHYSYGVNSTEKGDLSSESTVSRIRTEHFPLTLESARPSHTSQYLCASIGGARNSPLHFGNGTRLTVT.

This chain joins TRBV15 and TRBJ2-3; D is uncertain. The germline gives CDR1 LNHNV, CDR2 YYDKDF (reference sequence). CDR3 length: 13 amino acids. V gave up 4 bases and J gave up 6 bases, with 11 bases separating them. This CDR3 is CATSKTRWDTQYF. CDR3 DNA: TGTGCCACCAGCAAGACCCGCTGGGATACGCAGTATTTT.

The chain recombines TRBV20-1 with TRBJ2-2; D is uncertain. V was clipped by 5 bases and J by 6 bases, with 7 bases between them. The CDR3 consists of 11 residues. The germline CDR1 and CDR2 sequences are DFQATT and SNEGSKA (reference sequence). The CDR3 coding sequence is TGCAGTGCTTTTAGGTCCGGGGAGCTGTTTTTT. It encodes CSAFRSGELFF.

This chain connects TRBV29-1 to TRBJ1-1; D gene unclear. This CDR3 is built from 14 residues. CDR1 SQVTM and CDR2 ANQGSEA come from the germline V gene. V dropped 7 bases and J dropped 1 base, with 16 bases sitting between them. As DNA, the CDR3 is TGCAGCGCTTTAGGTCGTTTGGGGAACACTGAAGCTTTCTTT. It translates to CSALGRLGNTEAFF. The full variable domain, rest sourced from reference TRBV29-1 and TRBJ1-1, is SAVISQKPSRDICQRGTSLTIQCQVDSQVTMMFWYRQQPGQSLTLIATANQGSEATYESGFVIDKFPISRPNLTFSTLTVSNMSPEDSSIYLCSALGRLGNTEAFFGQGTRLTVV.

The chain recombines TRBV19 with TRBJ2-7, with unresolved D. V lost 0 bases and J 3 bases, leaving 12 bases between the germline ends. Looked up from germline, CDR1 is LNHDA and CDR2 is SQIVND (reference sequence). The CDR3 spans 15 residues. CDR3 in DNA: TGTGCCAGTAGTATAGATCCGCGTCAAAGCTACGAGCAGTACTTC. This translates into CASSIDPRQSYEQYF.

The chain is built from TRBV30 and TRBJ1-5; 7 bases map to TRBD1. The CDR3 covers 14 residues. The germline V gene has CDR1 GTSNPN and CDR2 SVGIG (reference sequence). Trimming removed 5 bases from V and 0 bases from J; junction bases left unmatched: 4. This CDR3 reads CAWRTGHSNQPQHF. CDR3 in DNA: TGTGCCTGGCGGACAGGACATAGCAATCAGCCCCAGCATTTT.

The chain is built from TRBV30 and TRBJ1-6; no firm D call. The CDR3 covers 13 residues. The V gene lost 0 bases and the J gene lost 9 bases, with 9 bases spanning the gap. Germline lookup yields CDR1 GTSNPN and CDR2 SVGIG (reference sequence). The CDR3 DNA reads as TGTGCCTGGAGTGTAACCCAGTCTTCACCCCTCCACTTT. The encoded protein is CAWSVTQSSPLHF. The complete variable domain, with remaining parts taken from reference TRBV30 and TRBJ1-6, reads SQTIHQWPATLVQPVGSPLSLECTVEGTSNPNLYWYRQAAGRGLQLLFYSVGIGQISSEVPQNLSASRPQDRQFILSSKKLLLSDSGFYLCAWSVTQSSPLHFGNGTRLTVT.

V is TRBV14 and J is TRBJ1-5, with D perhaps TRBD1 (5 bases). Trimming left V 3 bases short and J 6 bases short, with 9 bases between. This CDR3 is 13 amino acids long. CDR1 is SGHDN and CDR2 is FVKESK in the germline V gene. The CDR3 here is CASSQAGAQPQHF. For the CDR3, the DNA is TGTGCCAGCAGCCAGGCCGGGGCTCAGCCCCAGCATTTT.

The genes are TRBV29-1 and TRBJ2-7; D is ambiguous. The germline V gene has CDR1 SQVTM and CDR2 ANQGSEA. The CDR3 runs 17 residues. Between the trimmed V and J ends, which lost 1 base and 0 bases, there was a span of 19 bases. CDR3 sequence (DNA): TGCAGCGTTGAAGCGGACGGTCTCGGGTTTCACTCCTACGAGCAGTACTTC. It translates to CSVEADGLGFHSYEQYF.

The sample holds a few counts of this clone. The chain links TRBV14 to TRBJ1-4, with 7 bases identical to TRBD1. The ends lost 2 bases at V and 8 bases at J; junction bases unmatched: 8. CDR1 SGHDN and CDR2 FVKESK come from the germline V gene. The CDR3 extends over 15 amino acids. CDR3 nucleotide sequence: TGTGCCAGCAGCCAAACCGGGACAGTACTAGAAAAACTGTTTTTT. Protein product: CASSQTGTVLEKLFF. Complete variable domain (other parts from reference TRBV14 and TRBJ1-4): EAGVTQFPSHSVIEKGQTVTLRCDPISGHDNLYWYRRVMGKEIKFLLHFVKESKQDESGMPNNRFLAERTGGTYSTLKVQPAELEDSGVYFCASSQTGTVLEKLFFGSGTQLSVL.

In nucleotides, the CDR3 is TGTGCCTGGACCGGGGGGCCTCACTATGGCTACACCTTC. Translated, it gives CAWTGGPHYGYTF. The chain links TRBV30 to TRBJ1-2; a weak D match, TRBD1 (6 bases). CDR1 and CDR2 (germline): GTSNPN, SVGIG (reference sequence). V was cut by 4 bases and J by 3 bases, with 12 bases left in between. This CDR3 contains 13 residues.

This rearrangement joins TRBV29-1 to TRBJ2-3; TRBD2 aligns across 9 bases. The CDR3 covers 13 residues. From germline, CDR1 is SQVTM and CDR2 ANQGSEA. The CDR3 nucleotides are TGCAGTTTAGCGGGGGCTAACACAGATACGCAGTATTTT. Its protein is CSLAGANTDTQYF.

The V call is TRBV29-1, the J call TRBJ2-7; D not resolved. The CDR3 totals 12 residues. The germline V and J ends were trimmed by 0 bases and 3 bases, with 6 bases remaining between them. Germline assignment: CDR1 SQVTM and CDR2 ANQGSEA. CDR3: CSVEDSFYEQYF. The CDR3 DNA reads as TGCAGCGTTGAAGACAGCTTCTACGAGCAGTACTTC.

This clone has only one observation. The chain has TRBV25-1 and TRBJ2-4, with TRBD1 identical over 7 bases. Germline CDR1 is MGHDK and CDR2 is SYGVNS. The V and J ends lost 5 bases and 1 base, in that order; junction bases with no gene match: 8. The CDR3 is 16 amino acids. The CDR3 here is CASSSPQGLAKNIQYF. The CDR3 DNA follows: TGTGCCAGCAGTTCACCACAGGGGCTGGCCAAAAACATTCAGTACTTC.

V is TRBV19 and J is TRBJ2-1, with 8 positions matching TRBD1. Looked up from germline, CDR1 is LNHDA and CDR2 is SQIVND (reference sequence). The CDR3 is 13 residues long. Trimming took 4 bases from V and 6 from J; bases not matched to a gene: 2. The CDR3, as DNA: TGTGCCAGTAGTAGGGACAGGCTCAATGAGCAGTTCTTC. It codes for CASSRDRLNEQFF.

The table lists this clone with a few counts. This chain connects TRBV20-1 to TRBJ2-7, with a weak D call TRBD1 (5 bases). Germline CDR1 is DFQATT and CDR2 is SNEGSKA (reference sequence). The CDR3 sequence is 11 residues long. V gave up 6 bases and J gave up 6 bases, with 12 bases separating them. The CDR3 DNA is TGCAGTGCGGTCAGGGAATCCGAGCAGTACTTC. This encodes CSAVRESEQYF.

V usage is TRBV4-1 and J usage is TRBJ2-7; 8 bases map to TRBD1. The CDR3 covers 15 residues. From germline, CDR1 is MGHRA and CDR2 YSYEKL. V lost 4 bases and J lost 1; bases outside the gene matches: 6. In DNA form, the CDR3 reads TGCGCCAGCAGCCGTCCGGGACAGGTATCCTACGAGCAGTACTTC. Its translation is CASSRPGQVSYEQYF.

The J gene is TRBJ2-4, the V gene TRBV29-1; 8 nucleotides line up with TRBD1. Germline V CDR1 and CDR2: SQVTM, ANQGSEA. CDR3 length: 13 amino acids. J was trimmed by 1 base and V by 7 bases; bases with no gene match: 3. CDR3 sequence (DNA): TGCAGCGCCGGGGACAGGGCCAAAAACATTCAGTACTTC. Its translation is CSAGDRAKNIQYF. Complete variable domain (other parts from reference TRBV29-1 and TRBJ2-4): SAVISQKPSRDICQRGTSLTIQCQVDSQVTMMFWYRQQPGQSLTLIATANQGSEATYESGFVIDKFPISRPNLTFSTLTVSNMSPEDSSIYLCSAGDRAKNIQYFGAGTRLSVL.